Included here is one T cell receptor beta chain sequence, with context. The target of this receptor is not known. The input lacks base qualities; no much larger clone sits a single base away. RNA was extracted using the RNeasy kit, and about 0.45 to 1 ug of the RNA was reverse transcribed with random hexamers. The immunoSEQ multiplex PCR assay, covering 54 Vbeta and 13 Jbeta segments, was used to amplify TCR beta CDR3 regions. PCR amplification bias was corrected using a synthetic template baseline for primer optimization and computational correction. Per the original workflow: Reads were annotated to V, D and J genes according to IMGT and were analyzed with immunoSEQ Analyzer, with only productive sequences retained. To calculate clonality, Shannon entropy was normalized by log2 of the number of productive unique sequences and then subtracted from one. For each patient and control, public and private clones were evaluated within the 100 most prevalent clones. Clones were defined as Susac-specific when absent from the healthy and MS cohorts, from approximately 970 published viral clones and from other ImmuneACCESS disease sequences. In-frame beta chains were kept once TCRdb had trimmed the public reads at Q25 with fastp and called clones with MiXCR. Under each unique CDR3 protein, matching rows form one entry showing the most common genes and DNA. The V and J calls here are based on TCRdb, not the publication. For this sample there are hundreds of thousands of distinct CDR3 sequences; 75% to 90% appear just once. Around 0.12% of the sample goes to the ten largest clones.

The source of the sample is a study of CD8 T cells in Susac syndrome (dated by TCRdb to between 2018 and 2021). Regarding the complete study: The study used repertoire sequencing to test whether antigen drove CD8+ T cell activation and differentiation in Susac syndrome. The clonality of the CD8+ T cell repertoire was compared across 11 to 12 healthy donors, roughly 14 Susac syndrome patients and 15 multiple sclerosis patients. The research as a whole found: The TCR sequencing and HLA analysis was acknowledged to have included a relatively small number of individuals.

CDR1 MNHEY and CDR2 SMNVEV were looked up in the germline V gene (reference sequence). The CDR3 holds 14 amino acids from the cysteine to the phenylalanine. CDR3 DNA only is kept here, 42 bases in frame from base 1. Trimming removed 3 bases from V and 1 base from J; the gene matches leave 3 bases unexplained. Peripheral blood CD8+ and CD4+ T cells from healthy donors, Susac syndrome patients and multiple sclerosis patients were profiled using high-throughput TCR beta sequencing. The multiple sclerosis controls were treatment-naive patients who had stable or active relapsing-remitting disease and met the revised McDonald criteria. CD8+ TEMRA cells were enriched by FACS, while bulk CD8+ and CD4+ T cells were purified by magnetic negative isolation. Blood was drawn into EDTA tubes, processed within 24 hours, and PBMCs were isolated by density gradient centrifugation. PBMCs intended for TCR sequencing were cryopreserved in liquid nitrogen and were subsequently thawed in a 37 degrees C water bath. The sorted or isolated CD4+, CD8+ and CD8+ TEMRA cells reached a purity of at least 90%.

Sequenced material: CD8+ T cells from PBMCs. The sequence is built from TRBV27 and TRBJ2-7, and 7 bases in between align with TRBD2. The source of this sequence is a human donor with multiple sclerosis. The nucleotides read TGTGCCAGCAGTTTGGGGGGGGAATCCTACGAGCAGTACTTC. The resulting protein is CASSLGGESYEQYF.